These T cell receptor beta chains were read from a single sample in a study of shared T cell receptors in the human thymus. Using immunoSEQ multiplex PCR, the repertoire was profiled, and TCRdb retains in-frame clones only, with some absent. The table shows hundreds of thousands of clones, with about 84% occurring only once. These data also featured in a second study, about human thymus T cells.

The specimen was thymocytes. These receptors came from a boy in the first two years of life with a congenital heart defect. The CDR3 runs from the conserved cysteine through the conserved F or W. D genes are given only for firm matches. The listing skips clone size in some rows; elsewhere it reads once, few, many or a size class.

V,length,size,J,D,CDR3,DNA
TRBV4-3,13,NA,TRBJ2-7,NA,CASSAGFECEQYF,TGCGCCAGCAGCGCGGGGTTTGAATGCGAGCAGTACTTC
TRBV28,19,NA,TRBJ1-3,NA,CASSFQSRTDSNSGNTIYF,TGTGCCAGCAGTTTCCAAAGTCGGACAGACTCCAACTCTGGAAACACCATATATTTT
TRBV7-6,19,few,TRBJ2-7,TRBD2,CASSHSPRRTSGRAHEQYF,TGTGCCAGCAGCCACAGTCCCCGGAGGACTAGCGGGAGGGCCCACGAGCAGTACTTC
TRBV7-6,18,NA,TRBJ2-4,NA,CASSLERWGVWGKNIQYF,TGTGCCAGCAGCTTAGAGCGTTGGGGGGTCTGGGGCAAAAACATTCAGTACTTC
TRBV11-2,13,NA,TRBJ2-7,TRBD2,CASQTSGSYEQYF,TGTGCCAGCCAGACTAGCGGATCCTACGAGCAGTACTTC
TRBV28,20,few,TRBJ2-2,TRBD2,CASDRTPGLAGNSNTGELFF,TGTGCCAGCGACCGTACCCCCGGACTAGCGGGCAACTCGAACACCGGGGAGCTGTTTTTT
TRBV7-9,15,NA,TRBJ2-7,NA,CASSRPLQGIYEQYF,TGTGCCAGCAGCCGACCTCTACAGGGCATCTACGAGCAGTACTTC
TRBV5-1,15,NA,TRBJ1-4,NA,CASSSTGATNEKLFF,TGCGCCAGCAGCTCGACAGGAGCAACTAATGAAAAACTGTTTTTT
TRBV30,14,NA,TRBJ1-2,NA,CAWSVKGEGYGYTF,TGTGCCTGGAGTGTAAAGGGCGAGGGCTATGGCTACACCTTC
TRBV9,18,few,TRBJ2-5,TRBD2,CASSAGTSLGSGTETQYF,TGTGCCAGCAGCGCCGGGACTAGTTTGGGGTCCGGTACGGAGACCCAGTACTTC